Below are 25 T cell receptor beta chains sequenced from a single sample in a study of T cell clonotyping in hematopoietic cell transplantation. The sample's time point: recipient sample about 28 days before transplant, after cytoreduction. Clones were read by immunoSEQ multiplex PCR, and TCRdb kept only the in-frame ones, dropping some. The table includes 25,000 to 35,000 clones, roughly 91% detected once. The source material was peripheral blood mononuclear cells, sampled before stem cell transplant. These receptors originate from a man aged 50-59 years with acute myeloid leukemia. Some clones in this sample may be carry-over from other donors' samples.

The CDR3 here is CASSLMAGQYNEQFF. The CDR3 bases are TGTGCCAGCAGCTTAATGGCGGGGCAGTACAATGAGCAGTTCTTC. The rearrangement uses TRBV7-2 and TRBJ2-1; D perhaps matches TRBD2 (6 bases). In germline, CDR1 is SGHTA, CDR2 FQGNSA. Deletions cut 2 bases from V and 4 bases from J, with 12 bases between. The CDR3 covers 15 residues.

A single count supports this clone. Distinct nucleotide sequences in the sample also encode this CDR3. This chain connects TRBV5-6 to TRBJ2-1; tentative D call: TRBD2 (5 bases). The CDR3 contains 13 residues. The V gene lost 0 bases and the J gene lost 6 bases, with 7 bases spanning the gap. CDR1 SGHDT and CDR2 YYEEEE come from the germline V gene. The CDR3 loop reads CASSLGGSNEQFF. The CDR3 bases are TGTGCCAGCAGCTTGGGAGGGTCCAATGAGCAGTTCTTC.

The chain links TRBV19 to TRBJ2-2; D gene unclear. The CDR3 runs to 13 residues. The V gene's germline CDR1 is LNHDA and CDR2 SQIVND (reference sequence). Trimming stripped 7 bases from V and 4 bases from J, with 10 bases between. The CDR3 region has the DNA TGTGCCAGTAACTTCCTATTCACCGGGGAGCTGTTTTTT. The encoded protein is CASNFLFTGELFF.

The gene calls are TRBV11-3 and TRBJ2-2; D not resolved. The CDR3 has 13 amino acids. The germline V and J ends were trimmed by 4 bases and 6 bases, with 9 bases remaining between them. The germline V gene has CDR1 SGHNT and CDR2 YENEEA. CDR3 bases: TGTGCCAGCAGCTCCTTCGAGGCCGGGGAGCTGTTTTTT. Its translation: CASSSFEAGELFF.

The chain links TRBV10-3 to TRBJ1-2; D might be TRBD1 (6 bases). Between the trimmed V and J ends, which lost 0 bases and 8 bases, there was a span of 16 bases. Germline-derived CDR1 and CDR2 are ENHRY and SYGVKD. The CDR3 consists of 15 residues. The CDR3, as DNA: TGTGCCATCAGTGAGTCAGGGGGAGAACCTCCGGGCTACACCTTC. Protein product: CAISESGGEPPGYTF.

The chain joins TRBV7-2 to TRBJ1-2, with TRBD1 as a possible D gene (6 bases). This CDR3 region has 13 residues. Germline-derived CDR1 and CDR2 are SGHTA and FQGNSA. Trimming cost V 1 base and J 4 bases, with 7 bases left between them. CDR3 sequence (DNA): TGTGCCAGCAGCTTAGGCAGGGGCTATGGCTACACCTTC. Its translation: CASSLGRGYGYTF. Using reference TRBV7-2 and TRBJ1-2 for the parts outside the CDR3, the full variable domain is GAGVSQSPSNKVTEKGKDVELRCDPISGHTALYWYRQSLGQGLEFLIYFQGNSAPDKSGLPSDRFSAERTGGSVSTLTIQRTQQEDSAVYLCASSLGRGYGYTFGSGTRLTVV.

The J gene is TRBJ1-1, the V gene TRBV29-1, with TRBD1 matching 7 bases. Germline V gene lookup returns CDR1 SQVTM and CDR2 ANQGSEA. V trimming: 6 bases; J trimming: 1 base; junction bases outside the gene matches: 5. CDR3 length: 13 residues. The CDR3 loop is CSVTRTGNTEAFF. CDR3 sequence (DNA): TGCAGCGTCACCAGGACAGGGAACACTGAAGCTTTCTTT.

V and J are TRBV5-4 and TRBJ2-1; 12 positions agree with TRBD2. V shed 4 bases and J 4 bases; nucleotides not matched to a gene: 6. Germline CDR1 reads SGHNT; CDR2 reads YYREEE (reference sequence). The CDR3 is 16 amino acids. CDR3 sequence (DNA): TGTGCCAGCAGCCGCCCCGGGACTAGCGGGTACAATGAGCAGTTCTTC. Amino acid sequence: CASSRPGTSGYNEQFF.

The chain joins TRBV4-1 to TRBJ1-1; TRBD1 agrees at 7 bases. Germline assignment: CDR1 MGHRA and CDR2 YSYEKL. Trimming cost V 0 bases and J 0 bases; bases outside gene matches: 1. The CDR3 runs 15 residues. CDR3 residues: CASSQDGQVNTEAFF. As DNA, the CDR3 is TGCGCCAGCAGCCAAGACGGACAGGTGAACACTGAAGCTTTCTTT.

This clone was detected only once. This chain joins TRBV27 and TRBJ1-2; 9 nucleotides line up with TRBD1. V trimming: 4 bases; J trimming: 6 bases; junction bases outside the gene matches: 12. The CDR3 is 16 residues long. The germline gives CDR1 MNHEY, CDR2 SMNVEV (reference sequence). CDR3 in DNA: TGTGCCAGCAGTTCATACCGGGACAGGGCCGCGGATGGCTACACCTTC. Its protein is CASSSYRDRAADGYTF.

This sequence joins TRBV28 and TRBJ1-6; 12 positions match TRBD1. Germline V lookup: CDR1 MDHEN, CDR2 SYDVKM. The CDR3 spans 17 residues. Trimming cost V 7 bases and J 9 bases; bases outside gene matches: 13. The CDR3 sequence: CASKTAGTGGRGSPLHF. CDR3 DNA sequence: TGTGCCAGCAAGACCGCCGGGACAGGGGGCAGGGGTTCACCCCTCCACTTT. Full variable domain (rest looked up from reference TRBV28 and TRBJ1-6): DVKVTQSSRYLVKRTGEKVFLECVQDMDHENMFWYRQDPGLGLRLIYFSYDVKMKEKGDIPEGYSVSREKKERFSLILESASTNQTSMYLCASKTAGTGGRGSPLHFGNGTRLTVT.

The chain uses TRBV7-2 and TRBJ1-2, with unresolved D. The V gene's germline CDR1 is SGHTA and CDR2 FQGNSA. V was cut by 2 bases and J by 4 bases, with 11 bases left in between. CDR3 length: 14 residues. The CDR3 spells CASSLSRTRYGYTF. The CDR3, as DNA: TGTGCCAGCAGCTTAAGCAGGACTCGCTATGGCTACACCTTC.

The rearrangement links TRBV11-2 to TRBJ2-3, with TRBD2 matching 8 bases. Per germline, CDR1 SGHAT and CDR2 FQNNGV. Trimming took 5 bases from V and 4 from J; bases not matched to a gene: 8. The CDR3 has 15 amino acids. The CDR3 sequence: CASSGLAGPPDTQYF. The CDR3 bases are TGTGCCAGCAGCGGTCTAGCGGGTCCCCCAGATACGCAGTATTTT.

CDR3 protein: CASSRSGTFTDTQYF. In DNA, the CDR3 is TGTGCCAGCAGTCGTAGCGGGACCTTCACAGATACGCAGTATTTT. The rearrangement joins TRBV6-1 to TRBJ2-3, with TRBD2 identical over 8 bases. CDR3 length equals 15 residues. From germline, CDR1 is MNHNS and CDR2 SASEGT. The V segment lost 5 bases and the J segment 2 bases; nucleotides outside the gene matches: 6.

This clone was observed a single time. This chain joins TRBV29-1 and TRBJ2-6, with a weak D call TRBD2 (5 bases). This CDR3 comprises 14 residues. The germline CDR1 and CDR2 sequences are SQVTM and ANQGSEA. Trimming cost V 4 bases and J 2 bases, with 9 bases left between them. The chain's CDR3 is CSVVIGTGANVLTF. As DNA, the CDR3 is TGCAGCGTTGTCATCGGGACTGGGGCCAACGTCCTGACTTTC.

The genes are TRBV30 and TRBJ2-4, with D possibly called TRBD1 or TRBD2 (6 bases each). The V end lost 2 bases, the J end lost 8 bases, and 13 bases lay between the germline ends. CDR1 and CDR2 from the germline V gene are GTSNPN and SVGIG (reference sequence). The CDR3 is made up of 13 amino acids. The CDR3 DNA reads as TGTGCCTGGAGTTTAAATAGGGGGGACATTCAGTACTTC. This sequence encodes CAWSLNRGDIQYF.

This clone was seen just once. The chain joins TRBV7-6 to TRBJ2-7; possible D gene TRBD2, 5 bases. Germline V CDR1 and CDR2: SGHVS, FNYEAQ. Between the trimmed V and J ends, which lost 6 bases and 3 bases, there was a span of 9 bases. The CDR3 totals 12 residues. In DNA, the CDR3 is TGTGCCAGCAGACCTGACTACTACGAGCAGTACTTC. Translating it yields CASRPDYYEQYF.

V gene TRBV28 combines with J gene TRBJ2-7; D may correspond to TRBD1 or TRBD2 (6 bases each). The germline V gene has CDR1 MDHEN and CDR2 SYDVKM. The CDR3 sequence is 15 residues long. The V end lost 2 bases, the J end lost 2 bases, and 13 bases lay between the germline ends. CDR3 nucleotides: TGTGCCAGCAGTTTAGGGGTGGGGGGCCCCTACGAGCAGTACTTC. This gives the protein CASSLGVGGPYEQYF.

The chain links TRBV7-2 to TRBJ1-2, with a tentative D call TRBD1 (6 bases). Germline V gene sequence: CDR1 SGHTA, CDR2 FQGNSA. The CDR3 extends over 14 amino acids. V dropped 5 bases and J dropped 4 bases, with 14 bases sitting between them. CDR3 sequence reads: CASSRNTGTYGYTF. The CDR3, as DNA: TGTGCCAGCAGCCGAAATACAGGGACCTATGGCTACACCTTC.

The chain links TRBV9 to TRBJ2-3; D ambiguous. The CDR3 consists of 15 residues. Trimming stripped 0 bases from V and 6 bases from J, with 14 bases between. The germline V gene has CDR1 SGDLS and CDR2 YYNGEE. DNA for the CDR3: TGTGCCAGCAGCGTAGCTCCGGCAGCCCCGGATACGCAGTATTTT. It specifies CASSVAPAAPDTQYF.

The gene calls are TRBV19 and TRBJ1-1; TRBD1 agrees at 8 bases. There are 14 residues in the CDR3. Germline V lookup: CDR1 LNHDA, CDR2 SQIVND (reference sequence). With V trimmed by 6 bases and J by 5 bases, 8 bases remained unmatched. The CDR3 sequence is CASRVTGEWTEAFF. CDR3 in DNA: TGTGCCAGTAGGGTGACAGGGGAATGGACTGAAGCTTTCTTT.

This chain links TRBV19 with TRBJ1-1; D perhaps matches TRBD1 (5 bases). V was pared by 1 base and J by 2 bases, with 20 bases between. Germline CDR1 and CDR2: LNHDA and SQIVND (reference sequence). The CDR3 consists of 18 residues. The CDR3 DNA reads as TGTGCCAGTAGTATAGGGTGGCATCGACAGACGGGCAACACTGAAGCTTTCTTT. It is translated as CASSIGWHRQTGNTEAFF.

This clone was recorded once. The chain combines TRBV19 with TRBJ1-6; D unresolved. This CDR3 spans 16 amino acids. Trimming shortened V by 1 base and J by 0 bases, and 7 bases separated the two germline ends. Looked up from germline, CDR1 is LNHDA and CDR2 is SQIVND (reference sequence). Written as DNA, the CDR3 is TGTGCCAGTAGTATAGGGGCAAGCTCCTATAATTCACCCCTCCACTTT. Amino acids: CASSIGASSYNSPLHF.

The rearrangement uses TRBV28 and TRBJ2-5, with D possibly matching TRBD1 (7 bases). The CDR3 length is 13 residues. The germline V and J ends were trimmed by 6 bases and 2 bases, with 10 bases remaining between them. Germline V gene lookup returns CDR1 MDHEN and CDR2 SYDVKM. The CDR3 DNA sequence: TGTGCCAGCAGGCGGGGACAGCAAGAGACCCAGTACTTC. Protein: CASRRGQQETQYF.

This clone was recorded once. This sequence joins TRBV4-3 and TRBJ2-3, with unresolved D. The germline CDR1 and CDR2 sequences are LGHNA and YSLEER. V was clipped by 0 bases and J by 4 bases, with 5 bases between them. The CDR3 is 13 amino acids. The CDR3, as DNA: TGCGCCAGCAGCCAAGAACGTGCAGATACGCAGTATTTT. Amino acid sequence: CASSQERADTQYF.